This entry is about one TCR beta chain. This clone's antigen is unknown. The record has no base qualities; no much larger clone is one base away. At the junction V is shortened by 1 base and J by 5 bases; bases outside the gene matches: 8. From the cysteine up to the phenylalanine, the CDR3 has a length of 16 residues. The sequence is cut down to CDR3 DNA, 48 bases in frame from base 1. Via the germline V gene (reference sequence), CDR1 is GTSNPN and CDR2 SVGIG. Enrolling through a virtual design, the prospective study's participants ranged in age from roughly 18 to 90 years and lived across 24 United States geographic areas. Cohort assignment in the prospective study relied on participant-reported clinical history from a screening survey and a study questionnaire. In the prospective study, whole blood, serum and a nasopharyngeal or oropharyngeal swab were collected from each participant by mobile phlebotomists. Participants in the prospective study had the option to provide additional blood draws and questionnaires over a roughly 2-month period. Before DNA extraction, prospective study blood samples were shipped either frozen or at room temperature.

This specimen belongs to a study of blood T cell repertoires in COVID-19 (dated by TCRdb to between 2020 and 2021). For the study in its entirety: Collaborator samples came from the United States, Italy and Spain and covered acute and convalescent phases of COVID-19. Where available, HLA class I and class II types were obtained from metadata supplied by the sample provider rather than from assay-based typing. The sample metadata nearly always contained a de-identified subject ID, COVID-19 status, age in years and sex. Subjects who had been exposed to COVID-19, were actively infected with it, or had recovered from it provided the deeply sampled blood TCRbeta repertoires that made up the dataset. A freely available public database, intended as a resource for researchers studying the immune response to SARS-CoV-2, is where the repertoires were released. The material from the prospective study consisted of cDNA or gDNA derived from T cells, B-cell-depleted T cells, or PBMCs. Samples came from the ongoing ImmuneRACE study (first 160 participants) plus 1,254 subjects from 6 global collaborators. The study at large found these results: How much clinical and demographic metadata was included differed by source and by participant, and the metadata was provided uncurated.

The immunoSEQ Assay, a bias-controlled multiplex PCR, was used to amplify TCRbeta CDR3 regions from genomic DNA. In the source study's methods: Nucleated cell counts per sample were estimated from amplification of reference gene primers within the assay. To quantify the absolute abundance of each unique TCRbeta CDR3 rearrangement, sequence reads were collapsed and filtered. For each sample, productive Simpson clonality was calculated as the square root of Simpson's diversity index across productive rearrangements. Held by TCRdb, this immuneACCESS table contains in-frame sequences only and omits some clones. Under half of the omission traces to an unresolved V gene where checked; the cause of the rest is unknown. Clone size and the V and J calls come from that table; the DNA yielded D and trimming. The sample profile shows over 350,000 clones; roughly 90% of them were found once. The leading ten clones occupy about 0.89% of the sample.

Material: PBMCs or T cells enriched from blood (not recorded which). The clonotype comes from a woman aged 25 to 39 with acute COVID-19. The V and J genes are TRBV30 and TRBJ2-1; 10 central bases correspond to TRBD1. DNA sequence: TGTGCCTGGAGTGCCCCGTGGGACAGGGGCCACAATGAGCAGTTCTTC. The resulting protein is CAWSAPWDRGHNEQFF.